There are a few counts of the clone carrying this TCR beta chain. Its antigen remains unidentified. TCRdb reprocessed the 5' RACE reads via MiXCR and lists one record per CDR3 protein. This table has around 82,000 distinct CDR3 sequences, 9.5% to 15% appearing once. The data are from a study of T-cell memory formation after mild COVID-19. Study-wide results and caveats: CD4+ clones that contracted lay mainly in CM and EM; CD8+ ones lay in EMRA.

The receptor's source is a young man who had mild COVID-19 (a few samples of this study predate the infection). Cell type and time point are not known. The sample consisted of PBMCs or a T cell subset sorted from them (not recorded which).

CDR3 in amino acids: CASSQEVGDTTYEQYF. The DNA of the CDR3 is TGCGCCAGCAGCCAAGAAGTCGGGGACACAACCTACGAGCAGTACTTC. The chain recombines TRBV4-1 with TRBJ2-7; weak D call: TRBD1 (6 bases). The CDR3 has 16 amino acids. Trimming took 0 bases from V and 2 from J, leaving 14 bases between them. The V gene's germline CDR1 is MGHRA and CDR2 YSYEKL.